This paragraph reports one TCR beta chain. The V gene end was trimmed by 6 bases and the J gene end by 7 bases; junction bases not matched to a gene: 11. The CDR3 totals 14 residues. Germline CDR1 is MDHEN and CDR2 is SYDVKM. TCRdb's copy holds only in-frame clones and misses some; the assay was immunoSEQ multiplex PCR. The sample holds approximately 70,000 clones; roughly 95% are singletons and the top ten take less than 0.3%. The data were obtained in a study of technical replicates of blood from a few donors. The source of this sequence is a human donor in good health. Sequencing was done on a sample of T cells isolated from PBMCs. This chain links TRBV28 with TRBJ1-2; 7 nucleotides line up with TRBD1. This CDR3 is CASSRWAQGGGYTF. As DNA, the CDR3 is TGTGCCAGCAGCCGCTGGGCGCAGGGGGGTGGCTACACCTTC.